The clone carrying this T cell receptor beta chain occurred many times. This sample's time point: persistent/refractory GD, antithyroid drugs over 5 years with positive TRAb. PBMCs were the source of the RNA used for TCR sequencing. Arm-PCR with iRepertoire HTBI primers amplified the CDR3 regions for these TCR beta libraries. TCRdb reprocessed the multiplex PCR reads with MiXCR, giving one entry per CDR3 protein. The sample lists 300,000 to 400,000 distinct CDR3 sequences, 15% to 20% occurring once. This specimen comes from a study of regulatory T cells in long-lasting Graves disease. This TCR derives from a female donor with Graves disease. The source was peripheral blood mononuclear cells (PBMCs), collected when the disease was refractory, from a patient treated with antithyroid drugs.

CDR3 loop: CASSFDRTQGYTF. CDR3 nucleotides: TGTGCCAGCAGCTTCGACAGGACGCAGGGCTACACCTTC. The chain recombines TRBV7-2 with TRBJ1-2; tentative D call: TRBD1 (6 bases). The V and J ends lost 3 bases and 8 bases respectively, with 13 bases between them. The CDR3 spans 13 residues. Germline V CDR1 and CDR2: SGHTA, FQGNSA.